Listed below are T cell receptor beta chains from one sample, sequenced in a study of identical twins. TCRdb reprocessed the 5' RACE reads via MiXCR and lists one record per CDR3 protein. Here the sample spans approximately 670,000 distinct CDR3 sequences, roughly 6.2% being singletons. The sequencing sample was made of naive T cells sorted from blood. Receptors were obtained from a man between 18 and 35 years old in good health. CDR3s include the opening cysteine and the closing phenylalanine or tryptophan. A clone size is listed for some rows: how often the clone was seen (once, few, many), or a class if it is expanded.

clone_size v_call cdr3_aa
- TRBV6-1 CASTERLAGVDEQFF
many TRBV7-6 CASSLSRNEQFF
many TRBV18 CASSPDEQFF
few TRBV18 CASSPRLSSYEQYF
once TRBV20-1 CIAPLLGMWQETQYF
- TRBV14 CASSQERRLALEQFF
many TRBV28 CASLPTGGENIQYF
many TRBV11-1 CASSGTGGASVSYNEQFF
many TRBV7-9 CASSLVQTGSEQFF
many TRBV7-9 CASGRETYEQYF
few TRBV10-2 CASSVGDNQPQHF
- TRBV4-1 CASSPPMDGQANNSPLHF
many TRBV20-1 CSASRSDSSYEQYF
few TRBV29-1 CSVVLAGGVFSYNEQFF
- TRBV7-9 CASSRPGQVRGEKLFF
- TRBV7-2 CASSHGIDGELFF
few TRBV12-3/TRBV12-4 CASSPGLYYGYTF
many TRBV6-1 CASRSGLGMGAFF
few TRBV4-2 CASSPRNVGDRRTSGQLYEQYF
few TRBV29-1 CSASHRGTNEKLFF
few TRBV4-3 CASSQDSAAEAFF
many TRBV29-1 CSVVAATDTQYF
few TRBV6-1 CASTPGTDFSSPLHF
- TRBV19 CASSYLSFRDANGYTF
few TRBV19 CASSIGLARNTGELFF
few TRBV11-3 CASGQRLQETQYF
many TRBV10-3 CAIMGVGAEAFF
many TRBV5-1 CASREQGRASYEQYF
many TRBV5-1 CASSLEGDPPLHF
many TRBV12-3/TRBV12-4 CASSFTRHEQYF
- TRBV6-1 CASSNPSGVNTGELFF
- TRBV24-1 CATSDLRVGASTDTQYF
many TRBV20-1 CSARGGTSGRRFNEQFF
many TRBV7-2 CASSFPGNLRGYTF
many TRBV15 CATSRETGNTGELFF
many TRBV5-1 CASSPRSQEAFF
many TRBV30 CAWSGPGLAGRNEQFF
- TRBV29-1 CSVETASSTYNEQFF
many TRBV12-3/TRBV12-4 CASSMGHRPSQETQYF
many TRBV25-1 CASKGYYEQYF
many TRBV10-3 CAISEGSVTEAFF
many TRBV7-8 CASSPKRLAGGRDEQFF
few TRBV15 CATSRSSGSISQETQYF
- TRBV18 CASSPGGRNSPLHF
many TRBV5-1 CASSSINGGLNEQFF
many TRBV21-1 CASSKSLSRFAITGELFF
few TRBV10-3 CAISKTVEGNTIYF
many TRBV20-1 CSAPRWGRANEQYF